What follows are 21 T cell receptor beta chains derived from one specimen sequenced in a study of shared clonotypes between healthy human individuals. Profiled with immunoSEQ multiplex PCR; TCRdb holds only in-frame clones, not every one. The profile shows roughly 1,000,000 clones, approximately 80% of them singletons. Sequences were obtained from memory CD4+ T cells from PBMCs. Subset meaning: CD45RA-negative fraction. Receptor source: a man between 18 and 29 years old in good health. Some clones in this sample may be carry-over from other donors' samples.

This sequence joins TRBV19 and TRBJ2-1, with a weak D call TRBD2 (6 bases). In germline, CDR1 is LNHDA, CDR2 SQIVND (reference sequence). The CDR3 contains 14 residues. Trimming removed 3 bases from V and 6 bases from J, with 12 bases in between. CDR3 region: CASSMLAKGNEQFF. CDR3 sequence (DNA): TGTGCCAGTAGTATGCTAGCGAAGGGCAATGAGCAGTTCTTC.

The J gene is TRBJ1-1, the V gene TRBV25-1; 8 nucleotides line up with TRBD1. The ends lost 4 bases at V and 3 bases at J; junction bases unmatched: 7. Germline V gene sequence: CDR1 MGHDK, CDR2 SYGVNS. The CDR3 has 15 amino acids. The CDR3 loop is CASSVSRGLDTEAFF. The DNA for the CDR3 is TGTGCCAGCAGTGTTTCCAGGGGGCTGGACACTGAAGCTTTCTTT.

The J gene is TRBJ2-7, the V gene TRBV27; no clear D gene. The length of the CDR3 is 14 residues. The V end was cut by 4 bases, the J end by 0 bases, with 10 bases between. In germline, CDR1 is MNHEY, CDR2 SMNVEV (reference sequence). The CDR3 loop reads CASSSNAHSYEQYF. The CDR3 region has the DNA TGTGCCAGCAGTTCCAACGCTCACTCCTACGAGCAGTACTTC.

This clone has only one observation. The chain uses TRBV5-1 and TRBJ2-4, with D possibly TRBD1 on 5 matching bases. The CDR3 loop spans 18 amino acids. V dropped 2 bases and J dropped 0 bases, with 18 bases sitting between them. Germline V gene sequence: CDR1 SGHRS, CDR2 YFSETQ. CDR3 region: CASSFRSRQSIAKNIQYF. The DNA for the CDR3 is TGCGCCAGCAGCTTCCGGAGCCGACAGTCGATAGCCAAAAACATTCAGTACTTC.

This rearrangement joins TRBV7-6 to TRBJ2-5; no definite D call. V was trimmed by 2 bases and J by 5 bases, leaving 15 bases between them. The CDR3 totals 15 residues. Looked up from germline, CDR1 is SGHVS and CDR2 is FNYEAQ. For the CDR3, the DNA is TGTGCCAGCAGCTTATTAGACGGAGCTTGGGAGACCCAGTACTTC. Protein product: CASSLLDGAWETQYF. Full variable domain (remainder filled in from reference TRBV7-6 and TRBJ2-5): GAGVSQSPRYKVTKRGQDVALRCDPISGHVSLYWYRQALGQGPEFLTYFNYEAQQDKSGLPNDRFSAERPEGSISTLTIQRTEQRDSAMYRCASSLLDGAWETQYFGPGTRLLVL.

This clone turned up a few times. This CDR3 reads CASSTPRGRGEQYF. The CDR3 DNA sequence: TGCGCCAGCAGCACTCCCAGGGGTAGGGGCGAGCAGTACTTC. V usage is TRBV4-1 and J usage is TRBJ2-7, with a possible D match to TRBD1 (6 bases). Germline V gene sequence: CDR1 MGHRA, CDR2 YSYEKL. There are 14 residues in the CDR3. V was clipped by 5 bases and J by 6 bases, with 17 bases between them.

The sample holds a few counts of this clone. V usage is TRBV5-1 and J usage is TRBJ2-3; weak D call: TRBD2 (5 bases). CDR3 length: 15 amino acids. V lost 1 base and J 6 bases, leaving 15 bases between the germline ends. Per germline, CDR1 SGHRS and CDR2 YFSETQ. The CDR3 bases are TGCGCCAGCAGCTTGTTGGGGAACCGCGGGGATACGCAGTATTTT. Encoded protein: CASSLLGNRGDTQYF.

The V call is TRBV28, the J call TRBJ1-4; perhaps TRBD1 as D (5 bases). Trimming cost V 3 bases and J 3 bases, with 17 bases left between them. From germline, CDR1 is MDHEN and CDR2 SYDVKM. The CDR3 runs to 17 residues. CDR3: CASSFYQGDGPNEKLFF. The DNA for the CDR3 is TGTGCCAGCAGTTTTTATCAGGGCGATGGCCCTAATGAAAAACTGTTTTTT.

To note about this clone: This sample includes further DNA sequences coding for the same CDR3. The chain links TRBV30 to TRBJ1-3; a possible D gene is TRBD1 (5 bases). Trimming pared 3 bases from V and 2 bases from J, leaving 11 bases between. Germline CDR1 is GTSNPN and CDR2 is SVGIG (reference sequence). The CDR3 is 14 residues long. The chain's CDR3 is CAWSGGFAGNTIYF. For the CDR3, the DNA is TGTGCCTGGAGCGGGGGTTTCGCTGGAAACACCATATATTTT.

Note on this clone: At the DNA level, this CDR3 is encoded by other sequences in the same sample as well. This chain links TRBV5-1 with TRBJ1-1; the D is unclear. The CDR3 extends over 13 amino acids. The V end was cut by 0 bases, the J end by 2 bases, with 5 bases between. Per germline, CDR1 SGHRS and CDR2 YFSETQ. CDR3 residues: CASSLDTNTEAFF. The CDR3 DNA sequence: TGCGCCAGCAGCTTGGACACTAACACTGAAGCTTTCTTT.

The CDR3 DNA reads TGTGCCAGCAGCTGGGGTGCGGGATCTTCCTACGAGCAGTACTTC. This sequence encodes CASSWGAGSSYEQYF. The rearrangement joins TRBV11-3 to TRBJ2-7; D possibly corresponds to TRBD2 (6 bases). The ends were cut back, 4 bases at V and 1 base at J, with 14 bases in the middle. This CDR3 is 15 amino acids long. The germline CDR1 and CDR2 sequences are SGHNT and YENEEA.

The CDR3 DNA sequence: TGTGCCAGCAGCTCCGACAGGGGTTCCGGGGAGCTGTTTTTT. Its protein is CASSSDRGSGELFF. This chain connects TRBV5-6 to TRBJ2-2; 8 nucleotides match TRBD1. The J segment lost 6 bases and the V segment lost 3 bases, leaving 4 bases of the junction unmatched. The germline V gene encodes CDR1 SGHDT and CDR2 YYEEEE. This CDR3 is built from 14 residues.

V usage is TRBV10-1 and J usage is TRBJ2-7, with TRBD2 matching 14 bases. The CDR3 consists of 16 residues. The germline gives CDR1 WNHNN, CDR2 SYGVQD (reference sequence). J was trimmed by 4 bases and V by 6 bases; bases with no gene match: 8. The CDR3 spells CASRDPTSGRAYEQYF. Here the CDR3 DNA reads TGCGCCAGCAGAGACCCGACTAGCGGGAGGGCTTACGAGCAGTACTTC.

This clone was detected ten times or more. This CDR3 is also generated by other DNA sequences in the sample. CDR3: CASSLVVRSYNEQFF. CDR3 nucleotide sequence: TGTGCCAGCAGCTTAGTCGTTAGGTCCTACAATGAGCAGTTCTTC. The V gene is TRBV11-2, the J gene TRBJ2-1; D not resolved. V was shortened by 1 base and J by 1 base, with 8 bases between the two germline ends. CDR1 is SGHAT, CDR2 FQNNGV, per germline. The CDR3 is 15 residues long.

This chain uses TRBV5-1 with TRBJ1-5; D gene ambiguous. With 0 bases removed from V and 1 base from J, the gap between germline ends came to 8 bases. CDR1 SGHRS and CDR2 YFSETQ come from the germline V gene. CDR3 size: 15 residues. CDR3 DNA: TGCGCCAGCAGCTTGGGGGCCTCGAGCAATCAGCCCCAGCATTTT. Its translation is CASSLGASSNQPQHF.

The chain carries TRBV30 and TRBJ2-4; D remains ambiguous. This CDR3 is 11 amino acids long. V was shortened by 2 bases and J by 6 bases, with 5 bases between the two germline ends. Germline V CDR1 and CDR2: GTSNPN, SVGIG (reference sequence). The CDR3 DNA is TGTGCCTGGAGTATTAGAAACATTCAGTACTTC. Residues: CAWSIRNIQYF.

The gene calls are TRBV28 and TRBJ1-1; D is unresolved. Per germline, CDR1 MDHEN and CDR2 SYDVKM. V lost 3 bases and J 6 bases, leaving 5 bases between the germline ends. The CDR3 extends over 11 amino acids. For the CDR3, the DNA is TGTGCCAGCAGTTTTAAGGCTGAAGCTTTCTTT. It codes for CASSFKAEAFF.

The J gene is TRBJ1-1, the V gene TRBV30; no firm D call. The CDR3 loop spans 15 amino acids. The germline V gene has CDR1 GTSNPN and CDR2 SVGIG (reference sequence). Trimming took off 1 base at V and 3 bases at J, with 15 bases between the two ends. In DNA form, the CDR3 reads TGTGCCTGGAGTGACCCCCGACGGGGAGACACTGAAGCTTTCTTT. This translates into CAWSDPRRGDTEAFF.

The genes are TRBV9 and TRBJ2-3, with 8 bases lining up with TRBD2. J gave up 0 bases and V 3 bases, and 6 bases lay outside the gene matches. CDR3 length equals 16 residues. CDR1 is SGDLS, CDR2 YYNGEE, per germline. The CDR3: CASSGPSGWSTDTQYF. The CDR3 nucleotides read TGTGCCAGCAGCGGACCTAGCGGGTGGAGCACAGATACGCAGTATTTT.

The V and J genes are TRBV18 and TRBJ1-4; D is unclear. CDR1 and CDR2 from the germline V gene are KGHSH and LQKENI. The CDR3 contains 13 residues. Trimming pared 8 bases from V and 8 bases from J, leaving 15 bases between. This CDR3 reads CASSMIESEKLFF. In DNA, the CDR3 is TGTGCCAGCAGTATGATCGAGTCCGAAAAACTGTTTTTT.

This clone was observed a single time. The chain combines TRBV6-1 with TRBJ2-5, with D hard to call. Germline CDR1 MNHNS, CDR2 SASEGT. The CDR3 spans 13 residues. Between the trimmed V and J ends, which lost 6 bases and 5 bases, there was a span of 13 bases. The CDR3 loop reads CASSKDNRETQYF. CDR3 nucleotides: TGTGCCAGCAGCAAAGACAACCGGGAGACCCAGTACTTC.